This section outlines one TCR beta chain sequence together with its context. Assay used: immunoSEQ multiplex PCR; TCRdb lists only in-frame clones, some missing. In the table there are around 82,000 clones, about four fifths of which are singletons. This CDR3 contains 16 residues. Germline CDR1 LNHNV, CDR2 YYDKDF (reference sequence). Trimming took 4 bases from V and 4 from J; bases not matched to a gene: 7. The time point here: pretreatment peripheral blood. This entry comes from a study of PD-L1 blockade in urothelial cancer. The J gene is TRBJ2-2, the V gene TRBV15; 9 bases map to TRBD1. This clonotype originated in a man in his sixties with urothelial cancer. The sample was PBMCs, taken around atezolizumab (anti-PD-L1) treatment. CDR3: CATSIRDRATTGELFF. CDR3 nucleotides: TGTGCCACCAGCATCCGGGACAGGGCGACCACCGGGGAGCTGTTTTTT. The full variable domain, its missing parts supplied by reference TRBV15 and TRBJ2-2, is DAMVIQNPRYQVTQFGKPVTLSCSQTLNHNVMYWYQQKSSQAPKLLFHYYDKDFNNEADTPDNFQSRRPNTSFCFLDIRSPGLGDTAMYLCATSIRDRATTGELFFGEGSRLTVL.